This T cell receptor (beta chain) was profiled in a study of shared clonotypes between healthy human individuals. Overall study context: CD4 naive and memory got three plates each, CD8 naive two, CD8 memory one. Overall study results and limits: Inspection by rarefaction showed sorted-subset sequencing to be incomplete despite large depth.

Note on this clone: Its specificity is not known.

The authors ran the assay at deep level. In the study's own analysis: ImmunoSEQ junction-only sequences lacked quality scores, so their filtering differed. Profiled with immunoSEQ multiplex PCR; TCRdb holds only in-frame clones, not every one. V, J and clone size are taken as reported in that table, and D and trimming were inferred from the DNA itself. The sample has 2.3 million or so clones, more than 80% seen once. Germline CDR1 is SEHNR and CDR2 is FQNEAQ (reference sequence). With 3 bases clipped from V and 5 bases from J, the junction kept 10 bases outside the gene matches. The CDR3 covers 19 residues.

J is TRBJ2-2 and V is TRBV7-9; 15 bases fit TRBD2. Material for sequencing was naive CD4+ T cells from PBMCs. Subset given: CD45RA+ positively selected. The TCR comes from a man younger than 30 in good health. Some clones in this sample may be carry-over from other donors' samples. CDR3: CASSFGGLAGGFGTGELFF. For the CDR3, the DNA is TGTGCCAGCAGCTTTGGGGGACTAGCGGGAGGCTTCGGGACCGGGGAGCTGTTTTTT.